This TCR beta chain is drawn from a study of PD-L1 blockade in urothelial cancer (TCRdb year 2017). With respect to the entire study: Every patient began therapy around 2014 and was given atezolizumab 1,200 mg intravenously every 3 weeks. About 90% of the roughly 30 patients were males with bladder-origin urothelial cancer, and 18 of 29 reported a prior smoking history. An ECOG performance status of 0 or 1 was recorded for the patients, and 0 to 3 prior chemotherapy regimens had been received by the patients. Blood samples were analyzed 3 weeks after the start of treatment (second dose) and 6 weeks after the start of treatment. A median of approximately 140,000 T cells and some 90,000 unique TCRs was obtained from blood samples, and a median clonality of 0.080 was observed. Somatic, immune and clinical correlates of response to PD-L1 blockade with atezolizumab in urothelial cancer were the focus of an exploratory multi-omic analysis. Pretreatment tumor samples and matched peripheral blood, collected serially before and after atezolizumab treatment, underwent TCR sequencing. Durable clinical benefit meant progression-free survival longer than 6 months, and TCR features were also tested against progression-free and overall survival. In the same patients who had TCR sequencing, pretreatment tumors also underwent whole exome sequencing and RNA sequencing. Nine patients reached durable clinical benefit, while 15 to 25 patients did not. Pretreatment blood TCR-seq was available for around 29 patients, at least one posttreatment blood collection was obtained for about 24 patients, and tumor TCR-seq was available for about 24 patients.

To estimate absolute template abundance from read counts, synthetic TCR analog templates were spiked into each PCR. TCRbeta CDR3 regions were amplified from genomic DNA with bias-controlled V and J gene primers using the immunoSEQ assay. Sequencing of rearranged TCRbeta segments was performed at approximately 20X coverage. On the authors' methods: Sequencing errors were corrected by clustering and CDR3s were annotated against IMGT to assign V, D and J genes. Out-of-frame and stop-codon sequences were excluded, and only productive TCRbeta rearrangements were used in downstream analyses. To compute clonality, Shannon entropy was normalized by the log of the number of unique productive sequences and then subtracted from one. Fisher's exact test with Benjamini-Hochberg correction, using a cutoff of adjusted p below 0.01, was how clones that differed between time points or between blood and tumor were identified. This is the immuneACCESS table as TCRdb keeps it, with only in-frame sequences that have V and J called. A part of the clones is gone; compared with another copy, unresolved V genes explain less than half, and the rest is unexplained. V and J calls and clone size are given by that table; D and trimming were obtained from the DNA. The sample table lists more than 40,000 clones, around 88% of them with a count of one. The top ten constitute roughly 16% of the sample.

In the case of this clone: The specificity of this receptor is unknown. The record has no base qualities; no much larger clone is one base away.

A total of some 30 patients with locally advanced or metastatic urothelial carcinoma, treated at Memorial Sloan Kettering on a trial protocol, made up the cohort. Peripheral blood mononuclear cells were collected pretreatment and during treatment, with between 1 and 8 total time points per patient. The Qiagen DNeasy Blood extraction kit was used to purify genomic DNA from total PBMCs and tumor samples. Collected pretreatment and during treatment, PBMCs were isolated and stored as previously described. On the study overall, not on this receptor specifically: Small sample size (n of about 29) and many exploratory analyses mean the results are intended to be hypothesis-generating. A pretreatment peripheral blood TCR clonality below the median was linked to improved progression-free and overall survival. At 3 weeks after the start of treatment, tumor-associated TCR clones in peripheral blood had expanded more in patients with durable benefit (n of about 21, p = 0.022).

For CDR1 and CDR2, the germline V gene lists MNHEY and SVGAGI. The CDR3 spans 14 residues, from the cysteine through the phenylalanine. Solely the CDR3 DNA is kept, with 42 bases framed from the first base. V is cut by 2 bases and J by 3 bases, and the space between the germline ends is 11 bases. Here the chain combines TRBV6-5 and TRBJ2-7, with a weak D call of TRBD1 (6 bases match). This sample comprised PBMCs, obtained around atezolizumab (anti-PD-L1) treatment. The sequence was obtained from a man in his 60s with urothelial cancer. For the CDR3, the sequence is CASSYRSTGYEQYF. Here is the DNA: TGTGCCAGCAGTTACCGCTCGACAGGCTACGAGCAGTACTTC.